The present T cell receptor (beta chain) was sequenced within a study of CD8 T cells in Susac syndrome. Germline V gene data show CDR1 as GTSNPN and CDR2 as SVGIG (reference sequence). V lost 2 bases, J lost 5 bases, and 7 bases lay in between. CDR3 size: 12 residues. A quantity of about 0.5 to 1 ug RNA underwent reverse transcription using random hexamers. TCRdb reprocessed the immunoSEQ multiplex PCR reads via MiXCR and lists one record per CDR3 protein. This table holds over 130,000 distinct CDR3 sequences, around 95% found once. The clonotype originates from a human donor with multiple sclerosis. The sequenced sample consisted of CD4+ T cells from PBMCs. The J gene is TRBJ1-5, the V gene TRBV30; D remains ambiguous. This CDR3 is CAWSPSDQPQHF. The CDR3 coding sequence is TGTGCCTGGAGTCCCAGCGATCAGCCCCAGCATTTT.